This T cell receptor (beta chain) was profiled in a study of OX40 agonist ivuxolimab in advanced cancers. Clones were read by immunoSEQ multiplex PCR, and TCRdb kept only the in-frame ones, dropping some. The sample has over 55,000 clones, approximately 86% seen once. Trimming cost V 4 bases and J 0 bases, with 6 bases left between them. CDR3 size: 13 residues. Germline V gene data show CDR1 as MNHEY and CDR2 as SVGAGI. The source of this sequence is an adult with an advanced solid tumor such as melanoma, head and neck, liver or kidney cancer. The sample in question was CD4+ or CD8+ T cells sorted from blood, obtained in a trial of the OX40 agonist ivuxolimab. The chain uses TRBV6-5 and TRBJ1-1, with D uncertain. The CDR3 DNA reads as TGTGCCAGCAGTTCATACTTGAACACTGAAGCTTTCTTT. This codes for CASSSYLNTEAFF.